These 28 T cell receptor beta chains originate from one sample sequenced in a study of blood T cells in healthy people across ages. The use of a sample-barcoded 5' primer and a J-beta primer mix characterized a second PCR of about 7 to 12 cycles. TCRdb processed the 5' RACE reads anew with MiXCR; each CDR3 protein has one entry. The data show roughly 2 million distinct CDR3 sequences, about 49% seen once. The sequencing sample was made of blood. These receptors were collected from a woman aged 40 to 50 in good health.

This clonotype was detected a few times. The rearrangement uses TRBV9 and TRBJ1-2; D perhaps matches TRBD1 (5 bases). Trimming cost V 3 bases and J 0 bases, with 12 bases left between them. The germline gives CDR1 SGDLS, CDR2 YYNGEE. CDR3 length: 15 amino acids. CDR3 sequence reads: CASSGRDEPNYGYTF. For the CDR3, the DNA is TGTGCCAGCAGCGGAAGGGACGAACCTAACTATGGCTACACCTTC.

The chain couples TRBV12-3 or TRBV12-4 to TRBJ1-2; the D is unclear. V was clipped by 0 bases and J by 1 base, with 12 bases between them. The CDR3 is 16 residues long. CDR3 bases: TGTGCCAGCAGTTTAGCGCGAGGTGATCTTAACTATGGCTACACCTTC. Protein product: CASSLARGDLNYGYTF.

The sample holds many counts of this clonotype. The junction does not match germline at one end; this may be a read error. The chain is built from TRBV5-1 and TRBJ2-7; 7 nucleotides match TRBD2. The CDR3 spans 13 residues. Germline-derived CDR1 and CDR2 are SGHRS and YFSETQ. The CDR3 nucleotides are TGTGCTAGCAGCTTAGCGGGCGGGGACGAGCAGTACTTC. It codes for CASSLAGGDEQYF.

The chain links TRBV19 to TRBJ2-5; TRBD1 agrees at 8 bases. Per germline, CDR1 LNHDA and CDR2 SQIVND (reference sequence). The CDR3 runs 15 residues. Trimming at V came to 2 bases and at J to 4 bases, leaving 6 bases not matched to a gene. The DNA for the CDR3 is TGTGCCAGTAGTATATCCAGGGGGCTGGGAGAGACCCAGTACTTC. Translated, it gives CASSISRGLGETQYF.

In its sample, this clonotype was seen a few times. The J gene is TRBJ1-2, the V gene TRBV20-1, with D possibly TRBD1 on 5 matching bases. The V gene's germline CDR1 is DFQATT and CDR2 SNEGSKA (reference sequence). The V end lost 3 bases, the J end lost 1 base, and 18 bases lay between the germline ends. The CDR3 extends over 16 amino acids. The DNA of the CDR3 is TGCAGTGCTAGTCGACAGCCGGCCTCGCTTAACTATGGCTACACCTTC. Translating gives CSASRQPASLNYGYTF.

A few counts support this clonotype. The J gene is TRBJ2-7, the V gene TRBV28; the D gene is possibly TRBD1 (6 bases). From germline, CDR1 is MDHEN and CDR2 SYDVKM. Between the trimmed V and J ends, which lost 5 bases and 0 bases, there was a span of 14 bases. This CDR3 region has 15 residues. The CDR3 region has the DNA TGTGCCAGCAGTCCGTCTCTAGGGGGCTCCTACGAGCAGTACTTC. Its protein is CASSPSLGGSYEQYF.

This clonotype has only one observation. The rearrangement links TRBV5-6 to TRBJ2-1, with 8 bases fitting TRBD1. CDR1 is SGHDT and CDR2 is YYEEEE in the germline V gene. After removal of 4 bases from V and 8 bases from J, the junction contained 5 bases not matched to a gene. This CDR3 region has 13 residues. CDR3 nucleotides: TGTGCCAGCAGCCGGACAGGGACGGATGAGCAGTTCTTC. Its protein is CASSRTGTDEQFF.

There are a few counts of this clonotype. The V and J genes are TRBV5-1 and TRBJ2-3; D call uncertain. Germline lookup yields CDR1 SGHRS and CDR2 YFSETQ. The CDR3 runs 15 residues. Trimming removed 5 bases at V and 0 bases at J, with 13 bases between. The DNA for the CDR3 is TGCGCCAGCAGTCTCAGCGCGTTGAGCACAGATACGCAGTATTTT. It yields the protein CASSLSALSTDTQYF.

In its sample, this clonotype was seen a few times. The chain joins TRBV4-3 to TRBJ2-5; weak D call: TRBD2 (6 bases). From germline, CDR1 is LGHNA and CDR2 YSLEER. Between the trimmed V and J ends, which lost 1 base and 5 bases, there was a span of 11 bases. The CDR3 consists of 14 residues. The chain's CDR3 is CASSQGLDPETQYF. CDR3 DNA: TGCGCCAGCAGCCAAGGACTAGATCCGGAGACCCAGTACTTC.

The J gene is TRBJ2-3, the V gene TRBV5-5, with D possibly being TRBD1 (5 bases). The V gene lost 0 bases and the J gene lost 2 bases, with 13 bases spanning the gap. Germline V lookup: CDR1 SGHKS, CDR2 YYEKEE (reference sequence). The CDR3 has 16 amino acids. Here the CDR3 DNA reads TGTGCCAGCAGCTTGGCTCAAAGGGGCTACACAGATACGCAGTATTTT. Protein sequence: CASSLAQRGYTDTQYF.

The table lists this clonotype with a few counts. The CDR3 bases are TGTGCCACCACTCGGGACACCCTACGCCCCGATAGGAACTCACCCCTCCACTTT. This encodes CATTRDTLRPDRNSPLHF. The chain has TRBV24-1 and TRBJ1-6, with D possibly matching TRBD1 (6 bases). The CDR3 runs 18 residues. V was pared by 8 bases and J by 10 bases, with 29 bases between. Germline loops: CDR1 KGHDR, CDR2 SFDVKD.

In this sample, this clonotype turned up a few times. The genes are TRBV5-1 and TRBJ1-2; D is ambiguous. Germline CDR1 and CDR2: SGHRS and YFSETQ. The V gene lost 1 base and the J gene lost 6 bases, with 7 bases spanning the gap. This CDR3 region has 12 residues. Here the CDR3 reads CASSLNENGYTF. CDR3 sequence (DNA): TGCGCCAGCAGCTTGAACGAAAATGGCTACACCTTC.

This chain connects TRBV24-1 to TRBJ2-1; 10 bases match TRBD2. V gave up 3 bases and J gave up 6 bases; unmatched junction bases: 1. This CDR3 has 14 amino acids. Germline V gives CDR1 KGHDR, CDR2 SFDVKD. The CDR3 nucleotides read TGTGCCACCAGTGATAGCGGGGGGGCCAATGAGCAGTTCTTC. Protein: CATSDSGGANEQFF.

The chain joins TRBV7-2 to TRBJ2-5, with 7 positions matching TRBD2. J lost 9 bases, V lost 5 bases, and 15 bases had no gene match. The germline V gene encodes CDR1 SGHTA and CDR2 FQGNSA. This CDR3 comprises 15 residues. The CDR3 coding sequence is TGTGCCAGCAGCCCTGGGAGGGCCCAAGCGCGGTCCCAGTACTTC. It yields the protein CASSPGRAQARSQYF.

V usage is TRBV20-1 and J usage is TRBJ2-1; a possible D gene is TRBD2 (7 bases). The CDR3 runs to 15 residues. V shed 0 bases and J shed 7 bases, with 16 bases lying between them. Germline V gene data show CDR1 as DFQATT and CDR2 as SNEGSKA (reference sequence). The CDR3 reads CSARDGRGPMNEQFF. The CDR3 DNA follows: TGCAGTGCTAGAGATGGGCGGGGGCCCATGAATGAGCAGTTCTTC.

In the case of this clonotype: The CDR3 carries no conserved terminal phenylalanine or tryptophan, so it likely arises from a read error. This chain uses TRBV10-3 with TRBJ2-7; D tentatively fits TRBD1 or TRBD2 (5 bases each). V was cut by 10 bases and J by 4 bases, with 23 bases left in between. Germline V gene lookup returns CDR1 ENHRY and CDR2 SYGVKD. The CDR3 runs to 15 residues. The CDR3 DNA reads TGTGCCACCCGGCCTGGAGGACACCGGGATTACGAGCAGTACTCC. Translating gives CATRPGGHRDYEQYS.

CDR3 sequence reads: CASSKSGARETQYF. The CDR3 DNA sequence: TGTGCCAGCAGCAAAAGCGGGGCTCGGGAGACCCAGTACTTC. The chain uses TRBV2 and TRBJ2-5, with TRBD2 matching 7 bases. J lost 5 bases, V lost 6 bases, and 9 bases had no gene match. CDR1 is SNHLY, CDR2 FYNNEI, per germline. The CDR3 has 14 residues. The full variable domain, in which reference TRBV2 and TRBJ2-5 provide the parts outside the CDR3, is EPEVTQTPSHQVTQMGQEVILRCVPISNHLYFYWYRQILGQKVEFLVSFYNNEISEKSEIFDDQFSVERPDGSNFTLKIRSTKLEDSAMYFCASSKSGARETQYFGPGTRLLVL.

This clonotype was detected a few times. The chain employs TRBV5-6 and TRBJ2-3, with 7 bases matching TRBD2. CDR1 SGHDT and CDR2 YYEEEE come from the germline V gene. The CDR3 totals 18 residues. V trimming: 0 bases; J trimming: 0 bases; junction bases outside the gene matches: 10. The CDR3 bases are TGTGCCAGCAGCTTGGATTTTGGGGGGGGACCTAGCACAGATACGCAGTATTTT. This gives the protein CASSLDFGGGPSTDTQYF.

This clonotype appeared a single time. V is TRBV2 and J is TRBJ2-5; TRBD1 agrees at 9 bases. From germline, CDR1 is SNHLY and CDR2 FYNNEI. With 6 bases clipped from V and 5 bases from J, the junction kept 10 bases outside the gene matches. The CDR3 is 15 residues long. Written as DNA, the CDR3 is TGTGCCAGCAGGAGGACAGGGGTGGGAGGGGAGACCCAGTACTTC. Translated, it gives CASRRTGVGGETQYF.

This chain uses TRBV7-2 with TRBJ2-1; no clear D gene. The germline V gene encodes CDR1 SGHTA and CDR2 FQGNSA. The CDR3 sequence is 14 residues long. Trimming cost V 7 bases and J 2 bases, with 12 bases left between them. The CDR3 spells CASTLRMAYNEQFF. CDR3 bases: TGTGCCAGCACCCTAAGAATGGCCTACAATGAGCAGTTCTTC.

This clonotype was seen repeatedly, ten times or more. V is TRBV28 and J is TRBJ2-5, with D perhaps TRBD1 (6 bases). The CDR3 is made up of 13 amino acids. CDR1 and CDR2 from the germline V gene are MDHEN and SYDVKM. V was shortened by 3 bases and J by 5 bases, with 10 bases between the two germline ends. Here the CDR3 DNA reads TGTGCCAGCAGTTTTGCAGGGGTTGAGACCCAGTACTTC. It translates to CASSFAGVETQYF.

This chain links TRBV15 with TRBJ2-4, with D perhaps matching TRBD2 (6 bases). The assigned J gene may be wrong: the sequence end matches TRBJ2-7 better. In germline, CDR1 is LNHNV, CDR2 YYDKDF (reference sequence). The CDR3 is 14 amino acids. DNA for the CDR3: TGTGCCACCAGCGATCCGGGGGAAACCTACGAGCAGTACTTC. Protein sequence: CATSDPGETYEQYF.

This chain links TRBV5-1 with TRBJ2-1, with 7 bases fitting TRBD2. The junction had 12 bases not matched to a gene; V was cut back by 3 bases and J by 6 bases. The CDR3 consists of 16 residues. Germline V gene lookup returns CDR1 SGHRS and CDR2 YFSETQ. The CDR3 DNA reads TGCGCCAGCAGCTCTGGTGGGGGGGGATTGGTCAATGAGCAGTTCTTC. As protein: CASSSGGGGLVNEQFF. Variable domain in full (rest from reference TRBV5-1 and TRBJ2-1): KAGVTQTPRYLIKTRGQQVTLSCSPISGHRSVSWYQQTPGQGLQFLFEYFSETQRNKGNFPGRFSGRQFSNSRSEMNVSTLELGDSALYLCASSSGGGGLVNEQFFGPGTRLTVL.

The V call is TRBV10-3, the J call TRBJ1-2; D may be TRBD1 (5 bases). Trimming pared 2 bases from V and 6 bases from J, leaving 16 bases between. The germline gives CDR1 ENHRY, CDR2 SYGVKD. The CDR3 loop spans 15 amino acids. CDR3 bases: TGTGCCATCAGTGAGCATACCGGGGACTCTAATGGCTACACCTTC. As protein: CAISEHTGDSNGYTF.

V gene TRBV27 combines with J gene TRBJ1-5; TRBD1 agrees at 10 bases. The germline gives CDR1 MNHEY, CDR2 SMNVEV (reference sequence). J was trimmed by 5 bases and V by 5 bases; bases with no gene match: 9. The CDR3 is 16 residues long. The chain's CDR3 is CASSTIAGTGDQPQHF. The DNA of the CDR3 is TGTGCCAGCAGTACCATCGCCGGGACAGGGGATCAGCCCCAGCATTTT.

The chain carries TRBV11-2 and TRBJ2-7; TRBD1 aligns across 8 bases. CDR3 length equals 16 residues. Germline CDR1 reads SGHAT; CDR2 reads FQNNGV. The junction had 13 bases not matched to a gene; V was cut back by 5 bases and J by 4 bases. The CDR3 loop is CASSNISPGGAYEQYF. The CDR3 region has the DNA TGTGCCAGCAGCAATATTAGTCCAGGGGGCGCGTACGAGCAGTACTTC.

V gene TRBV20-1 combines with J gene TRBJ1-4; 7 nucleotides agree with TRBD1. J lost 0 bases, V lost 3 bases, and 7 bases had no gene match. This CDR3 has 16 amino acids. Germline CDR1 reads DFQATT; CDR2 reads SNEGSKA (reference sequence). This CDR3 reads CSARTGPFATNEKLFF. The DNA for the CDR3 is TGCAGTGCTAGGACAGGGCCCTTCGCAACTAATGAAAAACTGTTTTTT.

The gene calls are TRBV29-1 and TRBJ2-1, with 8 nucleotides matching TRBD2. Germline V lookup: CDR1 SQVTM, CDR2 ANQGSEA. CDR3 length: 11 residues. V shed 4 bases, J shed 11 bases, and the junction held 4 bases outside the gene matches. The CDR3 sequence: CSVGGGPKQFF. The DNA for the CDR3 is TGCAGCGTTGGCGGGGGGCCTAAGCAGTTCTTC.